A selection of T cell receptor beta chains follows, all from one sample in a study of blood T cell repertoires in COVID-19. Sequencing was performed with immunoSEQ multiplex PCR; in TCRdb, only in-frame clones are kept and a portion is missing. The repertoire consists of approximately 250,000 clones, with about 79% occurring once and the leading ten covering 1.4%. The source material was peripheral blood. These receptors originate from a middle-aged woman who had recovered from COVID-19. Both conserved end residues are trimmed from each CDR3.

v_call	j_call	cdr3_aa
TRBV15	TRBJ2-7	ATSTAVTGEQY
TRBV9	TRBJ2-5	ASSVGEETQY
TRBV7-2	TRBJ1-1	ASSQIGDNEAF
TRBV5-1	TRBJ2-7	ASSLGQDSYEQY
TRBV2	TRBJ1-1	ASQGNARNTEAF
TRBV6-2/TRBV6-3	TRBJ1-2	ASSDGQGQRGYT
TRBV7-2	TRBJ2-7	ASSFRTSGGDFSYEQY
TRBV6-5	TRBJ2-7	ASSFHLSGEQY
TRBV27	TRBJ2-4	ASSASSQGVKY
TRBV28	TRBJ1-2	ASNGTPQRGYT
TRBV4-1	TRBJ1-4	ASSQGGADHNEKLF
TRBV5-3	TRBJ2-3	ARSLEGTGDTDTQY
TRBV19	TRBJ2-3	ASSPDRADTQY
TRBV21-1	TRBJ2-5	ASSKEGSGGRMETQY
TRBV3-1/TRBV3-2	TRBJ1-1	ASSRGQGVDTEAF
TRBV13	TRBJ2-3	ASSSRLAGGPNTDTQY
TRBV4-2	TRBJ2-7	ASSQAGLAGGQVYEQY
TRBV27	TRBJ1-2	ASSFSRGLGYT
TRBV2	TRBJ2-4	ASSELTSVENIQY
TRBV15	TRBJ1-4	ATSRAPIGAGGEKLF
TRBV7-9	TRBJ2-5	ASSSGPPGGLMETQY
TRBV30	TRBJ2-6	AWASDGANVLT
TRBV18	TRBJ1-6	ASSPQSGNSPLH
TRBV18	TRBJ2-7	ASSPLRDSVEQY
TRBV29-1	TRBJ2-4	SVEERRGGPIAKNIQY
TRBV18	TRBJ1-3	ASSPLPGQNSGNTIY
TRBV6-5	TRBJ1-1	ASRQRNTEAF
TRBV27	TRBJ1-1	ASSFQGRMNTEAF
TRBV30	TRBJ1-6	AGGRRGYNSPLH
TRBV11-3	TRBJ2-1	ASSLSSSSYNEQF
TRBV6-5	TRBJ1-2	ASSPGSRGYT
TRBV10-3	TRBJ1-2	AISADSLRYGYT